This TCR beta chain was sequenced for a study of CD8 T cells in Susac syndrome. CD8+ and CD4+ T cells from blood underwent TCR beta sequencing. Treatment-naive patients with stable or active relapsing-remitting disease served as multiple sclerosis controls. TEMRA cells were FACS-enriched, unlike CD8+ and CD4+ T cells, which were negatively isolated. The V end lost 7 bases, the J end lost 2 bases, and 12 bases lay between the germline ends. The CDR3 sequence is 14 residues long. CDR1 and CDR2 (germline): MDHEN, SYDVKM. General observations from the study: As the study acknowledged, the number of individuals in its TCR sequencing and HLA analysis was relatively small.

The RNA, roughly 0.5 to 1 ug, was put through reverse transcription using random hexamers. TCRdb re-called the immunoSEQ multiplex PCR reads through MiXCR, storing one row per CDR3 protein. The table lists about 300,000 distinct CDR3 sequences, about 89% of them singletons. Only one count was recorded for this clonotype. Its matching antigen is unknown. V and J are TRBV28 and TRBJ1-5; no clear D gene. The source of this sequence is a human donor with multiple sclerosis. Material for sequencing was CD8+ T cells from PBMCs. CDR3: CASTKMGGNQPQHF. The CDR3 DNA follows: TGTGCCAGCACCAAAATGGGCGGCAATCAGCCCCAGCATTTT.